This TCR beta chain was profiled in a study of early stage breast cancer tumors. Study-wide background: ER+/PR+/HER2- status applied to about 70% of the 16 invasive breast tumors. Among around twelve ER+/PR+/HER2- tumors, eight were ductal, four lobular.

Each sample had two DNA replicates, about 0.52 ug blood or roughly 1.5 ug tissue. The repertoire was sequenced with immunoSEQ multiplex PCR; TCRdb's copy has only in-frame clones and lacks some. The sample lists approximately 11,000 clones; about 73% were seen once. V was pared by 0 bases and J by 10 bases, with 2 bases of the junction left unmatched. CDR1 is MGHRA, CDR2 YSYEKL, per germline. There are 13 residues in the CDR3. The rearrangement links TRBV4-1 to TRBJ1-1; 10 bases are shared with TRBD1. Sequenced sample: breast tumor tissue. This receptor was taken from a person aged 40-50 years with breast cancer. The CDR3 spells CASSQDRTGGAFF. CDR3 DNA sequence: TGCGCCAGCAGCCAAGATCGGACAGGGGGAGCTTTCTTT.